The entry below describes one T cell receptor (beta chain). Antigen: not known. This entry is derived from a study of beta chain features in type 1 diabetes. Study in general: The examined sorted cells totaled fewer than 110,000,000 across samples.

Study-level results: VDJ junctions in type 1 diabetes patients carried more deletions and fewer insertions. The naive, central memory and Treg TCRB repertoires showed an apparent similarity that was greater among patients than among healthy donors.

This CDR3 comprises 14 residues. Germline CDR1 reads SNHLY; CDR2 reads FYNNEI. Germline trimming cut 5 bases from V and 10 bases from J; bases unmatched to any gene: 6. Every bit of the isolated RNA underwent reverse transcription, so sequencing read expressed TCRB transcripts. An average roughly 3.3 million reads came from naive, central memory and regulatory T cell samples. Method: immunoSEQ multiplex PCR; TCRdb's copy keeps in-frame clones and lacks some. The profile shows about 350,000 clones, about 19% of them singletons. The source is a woman between 18 and 29 years old in good health. This chain joins TRBV2 and TRBJ1-6, with TRBD1 matching 9 bases. The sample comprised naive CD4+ T cells from blood. In nucleotides, the CDR3 is TGTGCCAGCAGTCAGGACAGGGGTCCCTCACCCCTCCACTTT. It yields the protein CASSQDRGPSPLHF.